The 25 T cell receptor beta chains listed next were all sequenced from one sample in a study of PD-L1 blockade in urothelial cancer. As for time point: pretreatment peripheral blood. Libraries were prepared by immunoSEQ multiplex PCR; TCRdb keeps only in-frame clonotypes and omits some of them. The table shows tens of thousands of clones, with about four fifths occurring only once. The starting material was PBMCs, obtained around atezolizumab (anti-PD-L1) treatment. The origin of the receptors is a woman in her 70s with urothelial cancer.

This chain uses TRBV4-1 with TRBJ1-2, with D hard to call. V was cut by 1 base and J by 0 bases, with 15 bases left in between. This CDR3 is 17 amino acids long. Germline V CDR1 and CDR2: MGHRA, YSYEKL. Written as DNA, the CDR3 is TGCGCCAGCAGCCAAGTATTGAGCCCTTCCTCTAACTATGGCTACACCTTC. Its protein is CASSQVLSPSSNYGYTF.

J is TRBJ2-1 and V is TRBV18; TRBD1 aligns across 10 bases. The CDR3 totals 19 residues. Germline assignment: CDR1 KGHSH and CDR2 LQKENI. V lost 3 bases, J lost 7 bases, and 18 bases stayed unmatched. The CDR3 nucleotides read TGTGCCAGCTCACCTTTCGAACCGTGGTCGGGACAGGGGTTTAATGAGCAGTTCTTC. Amino acids: CASSPFEPWSGQGFNEQFF.

In this sample, this clone turned up once. The V gene is TRBV7-2, the J gene TRBJ1-1, with 10 bases identical to TRBD1. Germline CDR1 reads SGHTA; CDR2 reads FQGNSA. V lost 5 bases, J lost 1 base, and 7 bases stayed unmatched. CDR3 size: 16 residues. The CDR3 DNA is TGTGCCAGCAGCCCCCGACAGGGGGCAGGGAACACTGAAGCTTTCTTT. Translation: CASSPRQGAGNTEAFF.

This clone was picked up one time. The V and J genes are TRBV7-8 and TRBJ2-3, with 7 bases that match TRBD2. Trimming removed 1 base from V and 6 bases from J; junction bases left unmatched: 4. Germline values: CDR1 SGHVS, CDR2 FQNEAQ. The CDR3 is 14 amino acids. The CDR3 loop is CASSLDPGGDTQYF. The CDR3 DNA sequence: TGTGCCAGCAGCTTAGACCCCGGGGGGGATACGCAGTATTTT.

The J gene is TRBJ1-2, the V gene TRBV14, with a tentative D call TRBD1 (6 bases). V shed 1 base and J shed 3 bases, with 12 bases lying between them. Germline lookup yields CDR1 SGHDN and CDR2 FVKESK. This CDR3 spans 15 amino acids. The CDR3 DNA sequence: TGTGCCAGCAGCCAAGTGCCACCAGGGGACTATGGCTACACCTTC. Its translation: CASSQVPPGDYGYTF.

This chain uses TRBV5-1 with TRBJ2-1, with 9 bases identical to TRBD1. The length of the CDR3 is 16 residues. The V and J ends lost 6 bases and 8 bases, in that order; junction bases with no gene match: 15. Looked up from germline, CDR1 is SGHRS and CDR2 is YFSETQ. The CDR3 loop reads CASKREPGTGNDEQFF. The CDR3 nucleotides are TGCGCCAGCAAACGAGAACCGGGGACAGGGAACGATGAGCAGTTCTTC.

The gene calls are TRBV21-1 and TRBJ1-2; the D call TRBD1 from the table was never checked on the DNA. TRBV21-1 corresponds to a pseudogene. CDR3 length: 14 residues. CDR3 bases: TGTGCCAGCAACACAATGACAGGGTACTATGGCTACACCTTC. It specifies CASNTMTGYYGYTF.

This sequence joins TRBV6-5 and TRBJ2-5; 10 nucleotides match TRBD1. J gave up 5 bases and V 5 bases, and 8 bases lay outside the gene matches. The CDR3 has 15 amino acids. Germline loops: CDR1 MNHEY, CDR2 SVGAGI. In DNA, the CDR3 is TGTGCCAGCAGTCCGGGACAGGGGCCAGTGGAGACCCAGTACTTC. Its protein is CASSPGQGPVETQYF.

The rearrangement links TRBV25-1 to TRBJ1-4, with D possibly matching TRBD1 (6 bases). V lost 4 bases and J lost 4, with 13 bases in between. CDR3 length: 15 amino acids. CDR1 is MGHDK and CDR2 is SYGVNS in the germline V gene. The CDR3 spells CASSATTGRNEKLFF. The CDR3 region has the DNA TGTGCCAGCAGTGCCACCACAGGGCGTAATGAAAAACTGTTTTTT. The entire variable domain, with the rest obtained from reference TRBV25-1 and TRBJ1-4, is as follows: EADIYQTPRYLVIGTGKKITLECSQTMGHDKMYWYQQDPGMELHLIHYSYGVNSTEKGDLSSESTVSRIRTEHFPLTLESARPSHTSQYLCASSATTGRNEKLFFGSGTQLSVL.

The rearrangement links TRBV5-1 to TRBJ2-7; 9 bases line up with TRBD1. Germline CDR1 SGHRS, CDR2 YFSETQ. The length of the CDR3 is 16 residues. The ends lost 0 bases at V and 7 bases at J; junction bases unmatched: 11. CDR3 nucleotides: TGCGCCAGCAGCTTGGGTTTGACAGGGGGAAGGGGTGAGCAGTACTTC. It specifies CASSLGLTGGRGEQYF.

This sequence joins TRBV6-1 and TRBJ2-7; the match to TRBD1 covers 7 bases. V gave up 6 bases and J gave up 3 bases; unmatched junction bases: 8. CDR1 MNHNS and CDR2 SASEGT come from the germline V gene. The CDR3 is made up of 14 amino acids. CDR3 in DNA: TGTGCCAGCAGCGAGCGGACAGGCGGCTACGAGCAGTACTTC. It codes for CASSERTGGYEQYF.

This clone was seen a few times. The CDR3 DNA reads TGTGCCCTCCTGCACGGGGACAGGGGGGAAGCTTTCTTT. Its translation: CALLHGDRGEAFF. The V and J genes are TRBV6-1 and TRBJ1-1, with TRBD1 matching 11 bases. Looked up from germline, CDR1 is MNHNS and CDR2 is SASEGT. The ends lost 11 bases at V and 8 bases at J; junction bases unmatched: 10. The CDR3 extends over 13 amino acids.

The chain carries TRBV7-2 and TRBJ2-3, with 7 nucleotides matching TRBD1. The CDR3 spans 15 residues. V gave up 5 bases and J gave up 2 bases; unmatched junction bases: 7. The germline CDR1 and CDR2 sequences are SGHTA and FQGNSA. DNA for the CDR3: TGTGCCAGCAGCACTTACAGGGGCCTCACAGATACGCAGTATTTT. Residues: CASSTYRGLTDTQYF.

CDR3 loop: CASSGTGSYEQYF. CDR3 DNA sequence: TGTGCCAGCAGTGGGACAGGCTCCTACGAGCAGTACTTC. This sequence joins TRBV6-6 and TRBJ2-7; the match to TRBD1 covers 8 bases. This CDR3 has 13 residues. The V and J ends lost 5 bases and 0 bases, in that order; junction bases with no gene match: 0. Germline V lookup: CDR1 MNHNY, CDR2 SVGAGI (reference sequence).

J is TRBJ2-7 and V is TRBV7-3; TRBD2 matches at 15 bases. CDR1 and CDR2 from the germline V gene are SGHTA and FQGTGA. There are 18 residues in the CDR3. V shed 5 bases, J shed 0 bases, and the junction held 8 bases outside the gene matches. In DNA form, the CDR3 reads TGTGCCAGCAGCCTTCCCTGGACTAGCGGGAGGGCCTCCTACGAGCAGTACTTC. Translation: CASSLPWTSGRASYEQYF.

The rearrangement joins TRBV4-1 to TRBJ2-3, with D possibly matching TRBD2 (6 bases). Germline CDR1 MGHRA, CDR2 YSYEKL. The CDR3 has 17 amino acids. V was trimmed by 1 base and J by 4 bases, leaving 18 bases between them. The CDR3 nucleotides are TGCGCCAGCAGCCAAGGTCGGGGAGGTTTTCAGGCAGATACGCAGTATTTT. This sequence encodes CASSQGRGGFQADTQYF.

The genes are TRBV10-3 and TRBJ2-1; 7 positions agree with TRBD2. Germline CDR1 and CDR2: ENHRY and SYGVKD. V trimming: 2 bases; J trimming: 7 bases; junction bases outside the gene matches: 14. The CDR3 extends over 17 amino acids. In nucleotides, the CDR3 is TGTGCCATCAGTGAGACCCTCTCTAGCGGCCTAGGGAATGAGCAGTTCTTC. Residues: CAISETLSSGLGNEQFF.

The chain links TRBV30 to TRBJ1-1, with D unclear. Germline V gene lookup returns CDR1 GTSNPN and CDR2 SVGIG (reference sequence). CDR3 length: 12 residues. The ends were cut back, 5 bases at V and 1 base at J, with 8 bases in the middle. The CDR3 reads CAWGQANTEAFF. CDR3 in DNA: TGTGCCTGGGGGCAGGCGAACACTGAAGCTTTCTTT.

This clone was counted only a few times. This chain uses TRBV19 with TRBJ2-1; D may be TRBD1 (5 bases). CDR3 length equals 15 residues. V was clipped by 6 bases and J by 3 bases, with 15 bases between them. Germline lookup yields CDR1 LNHDA and CDR2 SQIVND (reference sequence). The CDR3 nucleotides are TGTGCCAGTAGAGACAGCTCAGGGAACTACAATGAGCAGTTCTTC. This translates into CASRDSSGNYNEQFF.

The chain has TRBV14 and TRBJ1-1; TRBD1 aligns across 8 bases. Germline CDR1 is SGHDN and CDR2 is FVKESK. Trimming took 0 bases from V and 3 from J; bases not matched to a gene: 18. The CDR3 consists of 20 residues. The CDR3: CASSQDGPFQGAQRDTEAFF. The CDR3 DNA is TGTGCCAGCAGCCAAGATGGCCCTTTCCAGGGGGCGCAAAGGGACACTGAAGCTTTCTTT.

The J gene is TRBJ1-2, the V gene TRBV5-6; TRBD1 aligns across 9 bases. Germline lookup yields CDR1 SGHDT and CDR2 YYEEEE. The CDR3 runs to 14 residues. J was trimmed by 2 bases and V by 5 bases; bases with no gene match: 4. CDR3 DNA sequence: TGTGCCAGCAGGAGGACAGGGGAAAACTATGGCTACACCTTC. It codes for CASRRTGENYGYTF.

The chain uses TRBV30 and TRBJ2-2; the D is unclear. The ends were cut back, 4 bases at V and 0 bases at J, with 3 bases in the middle. The CDR3 covers 12 residues. CDR1 and CDR2 from the germline V gene are GTSNPN and SVGIG (reference sequence). CDR3 protein: CAWTANTGELFF. Written as DNA, the CDR3 is TGTGCCTGGACAGCGAACACCGGGGAGCTGTTTTTT. The whole variable domain, filled in from reference TRBV30 and TRBJ2-2, reads SQTIHQWPATLVQPVGSPLSLECTVEGTSNPNLYWYRQAAGRGLQLLFYSVGIGQISSEVPQNLSASRPQDRQFILSSKKLLLSDSGFYLCAWTANTGELFFGEGSRLTVL.

The CDR3, as DNA: TGTGCTGCCGGGGGGGGACCAGGGGAGACCCAGTACTTC. Amino acids: CAAGGGPGETQYF. The chain couples TRBV7-9 to TRBJ2-5; TRBD2 aligns across 8 bases. CDR3 length: 13 residues. The germline V gene has CDR1 SEHNR and CDR2 FQNEAQ (reference sequence).

The rearrangement links TRBV18 to TRBJ1-1; D is uncertain. The V end was cut by 3 bases, the J end by 1 base, with 12 bases between. The CDR3 sequence is 15 residues long. The germline V gene has CDR1 KGHSH and CDR2 LQKENI. CDR3 loop: CASSPTGEGNTEAFF. CDR3 nucleotide sequence: TGTGCCAGCTCACCCACCGGGGAGGGGAACACTGAAGCTTTCTTT.

This clone came up once. V usage is TRBV30 and J usage is TRBJ1-3; D is ambiguous. The CDR3 loop spans 14 amino acids. The germline gives CDR1 GTSNPN, CDR2 SVGIG (reference sequence). Between the trimmed V and J ends, which lost 8 bases and 3 bases, there was a span of 17 bases. CDR3 amino acids: CARQGPEDGNTIYF. For the CDR3, the DNA is TGTGCCAGACAAGGACCGGAGGATGGAAACACCATATATTTT.